These T cell receptor beta chains were read from a single sample in a study of blood T cell repertoires in COVID-19. Generated by immunoSEQ multiplex PCR, the TCRdb table keeps only in-frame clones and is missing some. The sample lists 100,000 to 150,000 clones, approximately 86% occurring once. Sequencing used peripheral blood. The receptors come from a human donor in a cohort sampled during active COVID-19. Both conserved end residues are part of each CDR3.

v_call cdr3_aa
TRBV7-3 CASSPTGGMNTEAFF
TRBV7-9 CASRAGKGGTGEETQYF
TRBV18 CASSPESRDQPQHF
TRBV27 CASTTGLAGNEQFF
TRBV3-1/TRBV3-2 CASSQSFTDTQYF
TRBV19 CASSTRSNNEQFF
TRBV20-1 CSASPLQETQYF
TRBV6-1 CASSEGQGAGGAFF
TRBV5-1 CASSSEGPGQVRGDYGYTF
TRBV7-6 CASSVSGGSNQPQHF
TRBV5-6 CASSLGQKDTQYF
TRBV18 CASSLLQENTEAFF